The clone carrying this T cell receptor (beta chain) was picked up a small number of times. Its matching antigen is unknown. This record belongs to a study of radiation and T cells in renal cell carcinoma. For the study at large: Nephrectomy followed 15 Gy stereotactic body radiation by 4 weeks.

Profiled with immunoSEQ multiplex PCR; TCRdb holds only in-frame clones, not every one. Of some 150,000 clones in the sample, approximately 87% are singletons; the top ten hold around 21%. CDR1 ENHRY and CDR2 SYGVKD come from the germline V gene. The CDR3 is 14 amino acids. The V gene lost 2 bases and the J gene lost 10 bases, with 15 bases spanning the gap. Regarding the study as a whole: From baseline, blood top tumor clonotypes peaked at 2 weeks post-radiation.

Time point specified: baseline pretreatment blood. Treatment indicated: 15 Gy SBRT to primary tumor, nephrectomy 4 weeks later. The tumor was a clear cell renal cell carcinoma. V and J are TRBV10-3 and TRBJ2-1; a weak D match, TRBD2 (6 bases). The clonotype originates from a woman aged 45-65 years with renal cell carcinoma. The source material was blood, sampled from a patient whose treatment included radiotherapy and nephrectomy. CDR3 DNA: TGTGCCATCAGTGAGCCCACCCTAGCGCGGGAGCAGTTCTTC. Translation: CAISEPTLAREQFF.